These 26 T cell receptor beta chains were sequenced from one sample in a study of T cells in Graves' hyperthyroidism and ophthalmopathy. Amplification targeted TCR beta CDR3 regions from RNA transcripts. With the HTBI primer set, the TCR CDR3 went through a first round of RT-PCR. From the multiplex PCR reads, TCRdb called clonotypes with MiXCR, one entry per CDR3 protein. The top ten hold 13% of the sample, which has hundreds of thousands of distinct CDR3 sequences, about 14% seen once. The sample consisted of blood. The receptors originated from a man in his late teens or twenties with Graves' ophthalmopathy.

Many counts were recorded for this clonotype. J is TRBJ1-1 and V is TRBV6-1; no reliable D call. The CDR3 is made up of 14 amino acids. CDR1 MNHNS and CDR2 SASEGT come from the germline V gene. Trimming took off 6 bases at V and 2 bases at J, with 13 bases between the two ends. The chain's CDR3 is CASRPPGGNTEAFF. CDR3 DNA: TGTGCCAGCAGACCGCCGGGAGGTAACACTGAAGCTTTCTTT.

This clonotype showed up many times. The CDR3 sequence is CAWSVPGSIYEQYF. CDR3 in DNA: TGTGCCTGGAGTGTACCCGGGAGCATCTACGAGCAGTACTTC. This chain joins TRBV30 and TRBJ2-7; D is perhaps TRBD2 (6 bases). The CDR3 extends over 14 amino acids. Trimming shortened V by 0 bases and J by 3 bases, and 12 bases separated the two germline ends. In germline, CDR1 is GTSNPN, CDR2 SVGIG (reference sequence).

This clonotype was detected many times. The chain uses TRBV20-1 and TRBJ2-7, with TRBD2 matching over 10 bases. Germline CDR1 and CDR2: DFQATT and SNEGSKA (reference sequence). The length of the CDR3 is 16 residues. V trimming: 0 bases; J trimming: 2 bases; junction bases outside the gene matches: 7. CDR3 nucleotides: TGCAGTGCTAGAGATTTAGGGACTAGCGCAACCTACGAGCAGTACTTC. Protein product: CSARDLGTSATYEQYF.

Many counts were recorded for this clonotype. This sequence joins TRBV2 and TRBJ2-7; 10 positions agree with TRBD2. Germline assignment: CDR1 SNHLY and CDR2 FYNNEI. The CDR3 loop spans 12 amino acids. The J segment lost 3 bases and the V segment lost 7 bases, leaving 0 bases of the junction unmatched. The CDR3 DNA reads TGTGCCAGCAAGCGGGAGGGCTACGAGCAGTACTTC. Protein sequence: CASKREGYEQYF.

This clonotype showed up many times. The chain carries TRBV15 and TRBJ1-2, with TRBD1 as a possible D gene (5 bases). CDR1 and CDR2 from the germline V gene are LNHNV and YYDKDF (reference sequence). The CDR3 consists of 14 residues. V lost 2 bases and J lost 4, with 11 bases in between. CDR3 in DNA: TGTGCCACCAGCAGACAGGGTAGGCGCTATGGCTACACCTTC. It codes for CATSRQGRRYGYTF.

In its sample, this clonotype was seen many times. CDR3 protein: CASSDSGSGEQFF. CDR3 coding DNA: TGTGCCAGCAGTGATAGCGGGAGTGGGGAGCAGTTCTTC. V gene TRBV2 combines with J gene TRBJ2-1, with 9 bases lining up with TRBD2. This CDR3 contains 13 residues. The V gene end was trimmed by 3 bases and the J gene end by 10 bases; junction bases not matched to a gene: 4. Germline CDR1 reads SNHLY; CDR2 reads FYNNEI.

This clonotype has just a few counts. The chain joins TRBV6-4 to TRBJ1-5, with D tentatively TRBD1 (6 bases). Deletions cut 0 bases from V and 5 bases from J, with 14 bases between. This CDR3 comprises 16 residues. Looked up from germline, CDR1 is MRHNA and CDR2 is SNTAGT. Here the CDR3 DNA reads TGTGCCAGCAGTGACTCTAGACGGAGACAGGATCAGCCCCAGCATTTT. Protein product: CASSDSRRRQDQPQHF.

J is TRBJ1-6 and V is TRBV27, with 10 bases lining up with TRBD1. Germline V CDR1 and CDR2: MNHEY, SMNVEV (reference sequence). Trimming removed 4 bases from V and 7 bases from J; junction bases left unmatched: 4. This CDR3 is 15 amino acids long. The CDR3: CASSWDRGGNSPLHF. For the CDR3, the DNA is TGTGCCAGCAGTTGGGACAGGGGAGGCAATTCACCCCTCCACTTT.

This clonotype has a count of ten or more. The chain couples TRBV10-3 to TRBJ1-6, with 7 bases that match TRBD1. The trim removed 6 bases at V and 5 bases at J, leaving 7 bases unmatched. CDR3 length equals 15 residues. Per the germline V gene, CDR1 is ENHRY and CDR2 is SYGVKD. CDR3 in amino acids: CAISRGTDDNSPLHF. The CDR3 nucleotides are TGTGCCATCAGCCGAGGGACAGATGATAATTCACCCCTCCACTTT.

This clonotype was detected many times. This chain uses TRBV27 with TRBJ2-7, with D uncertain. This CDR3 is built from 13 residues. Trimming cost V 1 base and J 4 bases, with 8 bases left between them. Per germline, CDR1 MNHEY and CDR2 SMNVEV (reference sequence). The CDR3 region is CASSLYGLYEQYF. The DNA for the CDR3 is TGTGCCAGCAGTTTATACGGGCTTTACGAGCAGTACTTC.

This chain connects TRBV7-2 to TRBJ2-5; 9 bases fit TRBD1. This CDR3 has 14 amino acids. The germline gives CDR1 SGHTA, CDR2 FQGNSA. After removal of 5 bases from V and 2 bases from J, the junction contained 3 bases not matched to a gene. This chain's CDR3 is CASSRTGDQETQYF. The DNA for the CDR3 is TGTGCCAGCAGCCGGACAGGGGATCAAGAGACCCAGTACTTC.

This clonotype appeared many times. The chain joins TRBV24-1 to TRBJ2-7, with 8 bases that match TRBD1. The CDR3 spans 15 residues. CDR1 KGHDR and CDR2 SFDVKD come from the germline V gene. The trim removed 3 bases at V and 7 bases at J, leaving 10 bases unmatched. CDR3 region: CATSDGRAGGEEQYF. CDR3 nucleotide sequence: TGTGCCACCAGTGATGGCAGGGCAGGGGGCGAAGAGCAGTACTTC.

CDR3 coding DNA: TGTGCTAGTGGTTGGGGGGTGTCTTTTGAGCAGTTCTTC. It yields the protein CASGWGVSFEQFF. The gene calls are TRBV12-5 and TRBJ2-1, with TRBD2 as a possible D gene (6 bases). The germline V gene has CDR1 LGHNT and CDR2 FRNRAP. This CDR3 comprises 13 residues. Deletions cut 4 bases from V and 9 bases from J, with 13 bases between.

This clonotype was recorded at least ten times. The rearrangement joins TRBV7-2 to TRBJ2-7; 15 bases fit TRBD2. There are 17 residues in the CDR3. Germline CDR1 reads SGHTA; CDR2 reads FQGNSA. Trimming at V came to 5 bases and at J to 3 bases, leaving 8 bases not matched to a gene. In DNA, the CDR3 is TGTGCCAGCAGCCCAGCCTGGACTAGCGGGGGGGACTACGAGCAGTACTTC. It encodes CASSPAWTSGGDYEQYF.

This clonotype was detected ten times or more. The rearrangement uses TRBV13 and TRBJ2-7, with 7 bases fitting TRBD2. Germline V CDR1 and CDR2: PRHDT, FYEKMQ (reference sequence). J was trimmed by 4 bases and V by 9 bases; bases with no gene match: 12. CDR3 length: 14 residues. This chain's CDR3 is CASARLAAIYEQYF. The CDR3, as DNA: TGTGCCAGTGCTCGCCTAGCGGCAATTTACGAGCAGTACTTC.

This clonotype was seen repeatedly, ten times or more. This sequence joins TRBV30 and TRBJ2-5; tentative D call: TRBD2 (7 bases). CDR3 length equals 13 residues. The V gene's germline CDR1 is GTSNPN and CDR2 SVGIG (reference sequence). Trimming stripped 1 base from V and 6 bases from J, with 12 bases between. The CDR3 nucleotides read TGTGCCTGGAGTGAAGGGGGACTACAGACCCAGTACTTC. Translated: CAWSEGGLQTQYF.

This clonotype was seen repeatedly, ten times or more. This chain uses TRBV20-1 with TRBJ2-3, with 8 bases identical to TRBD2. Germline V lookup: CDR1 DFQATT, CDR2 SNEGSKA (reference sequence). J gave up 0 bases and V 0 bases, and 2 bases lay outside the gene matches. The CDR3 sequence is 15 residues long. Here the CDR3 DNA reads TGCAGTGCTAGAGATCGACTAGCGAGCACAGATACGCAGTATTTT. As protein: CSARDRLASTDTQYF.

On this clonotype: With a much larger clone just one base away, this may be a read error. CDR3: CSVEVTAGGTQYF. The CDR3 nucleotides read TGCAGCGTCGAAGTGACGGCAGGGGGGACCCAGTACTTC. The V gene is TRBV29-1, the J gene TRBJ2-5, with 7 bases aligning to TRBD1. There are 13 residues in the CDR3. Looked up from germline, CDR1 is SQVTM and CDR2 is ANQGSEA.

This clonotype was recorded many times. This chain joins TRBV6-5 and TRBJ1-2, with D uncertain. Trimming pared 0 bases from V and 2 bases from J, leaving 7 bases between. CDR1 MNHEY and CDR2 SVGAGI come from the germline V gene. This CDR3 spans 14 amino acids. CDR3 in DNA: TGTGCCAGCAGTTACTCTGAAGTAAACTATGGCTACACCTTC. This gives the protein CASSYSEVNYGYTF.

This clonotype was picked up many times. V is TRBV6-6 and J is TRBJ2-2, with 10 bases fitting TRBD2. With 2 bases clipped from V and 4 bases from J, the junction kept 7 bases outside the gene matches. This CDR3 contains 17 residues. CDR1 and CDR2 (germline): MNHNY, SVGAGI (reference sequence). CDR3 protein: CASSYLLAGDATGELFF. DNA of the CDR3: TGTGCCAGCAGTTACCTTCTAGCGGGAGACGCCACCGGGGAGCTGTTTTTT.

This clonotype occurred many times. The J gene is TRBJ1-6, the V gene TRBV18; 8 nucleotides agree with TRBD1. Per the germline V gene, CDR1 is KGHSH and CDR2 is LQKENI. CDR3 length: 14 residues. Trimming cost V 2 bases and J 8 bases; bases outside gene matches: 2. CDR3 coding DNA: TGTGCCAGCTCACCAGGGACAGGTTATTCACCCCTCCACTTT. Its protein is CASSPGTGYSPLHF.

The chain employs TRBV19 and TRBJ2-7; TRBD1 agrees at 8 bases. The CDR3 contains 14 residues. The germline CDR1 and CDR2 sequences are LNHDA and SQIVND (reference sequence). J lost 2 bases, V lost 6 bases, and 6 bases had no gene match. CDR3 DNA: TGTGCCAGTAGCCAGACAGGGGCGGCCTACGAGCAGTACTTC. Protein product: CASSQTGAAYEQYF.

This clonotype appeared a few times. The rearrangement links TRBV27 to TRBJ1-2; maybe TRBD1 (5 bases). Germline V gene lookup returns CDR1 MNHEY and CDR2 SMNVEV (reference sequence). The CDR3 runs to 11 residues. With 9 bases removed from V and 5 bases from J, the gap between germline ends came to 10 bases. The CDR3 loop is CARRGPYGYTF. The CDR3, as DNA: TGTGCCAGAAGGGGTCCATATGGCTACACCTTC.

The table lists this clonotype with many counts. The CDR3 DNA reads as TGTGCTAGTGGTTTATACGGAAGGTCCGCCTACAATGAGCAGTTCTTC. It encodes CASGLYGRSAYNEQFF. The rearrangement links TRBV12-5 to TRBJ2-1; the D is unclear. The germline gives CDR1 LGHNT, CDR2 FRNRAP. This CDR3 spans 16 amino acids. The ends were cut back, 3 bases at V and 2 bases at J, with 14 bases in the middle. Complete variable domain (other parts from reference TRBV12-5 and TRBJ2-1): DARVTQTPRHKVTEMGQEVTMRCQPILGHNTVFWYRQTMMQGLELLAYFRNRAPLDDSGMPKDRFSAEMPDATLATLKIQPSEPRDSAVYFCASGLYGRSAYNEQFFGPGTRLTVL.

This clonotype was observed at least ten times. The chain combines TRBV7-9 with TRBJ2-7, with D unclear. This CDR3 is built from 14 residues. Trimming left V 1 base short and J 0 bases short, with 7 bases between. Germline V gives CDR1 SEHNR, CDR2 FQNEAQ (reference sequence). This chain's CDR3 is CASSLGQLSYEQYF. The DNA of the CDR3 is TGTGCCAGCAGCTTAGGTCAGCTCTCCTACGAGCAGTACTTC.

This clonotype was counted a few times. V usage is TRBV5-4 and J usage is TRBJ2-3, with 7 bases matching TRBD1. Germline V lookup: CDR1 SGHNT, CDR2 YYREEE (reference sequence). V dropped 4 bases and J dropped 2; count of bases not matched to a gene: 7. The length of the CDR3 is 15 residues. This CDR3 is CASSLKDRPTDTQYF. CDR3 coding DNA: TGTGCCAGCAGCCTCAAGGACAGGCCCACAGATACGCAGTATTTT.